This TCR beta chain was sequenced for a study of blood T cell repertoires in COVID-19. Across the study: Researchers got acute and convalescent COVID-19 samples from the United States, Italy and Spain. Sample material is recorded as cDNA or gDNA derived from T cells, B-cell-depleted T cells, or PBMCs.

The sample holds a few counts of this clone. Using immunoSEQ multiplex PCR, the repertoire was profiled, and TCRdb retains in-frame clones only, with some absent. The sample records some 53,000 clones, 86% being singletons. The CDR3 spans 14 residues. Germline lookup yields CDR1 SGHDN and CDR2 FVKESK. J was trimmed by 6 bases and V by 3 bases; bases with no gene match: 8. The receptor's source is a man aged 65 to 85 with acute or convalescent COVID-19. Sample: peripheral blood. V gene TRBV14 combines with J gene TRBJ2-7; 7 positions agree with TRBD2. CDR3 region: CASSQGGRALEQYF. CDR3 DNA sequence: TGTGCCAGCAGCCAGGGCGGGAGAGCCCTCGAGCAGTACTTC.